Shown below are 10 T cell receptor beta chains from a single sample sequenced in a study of blood T cells in healthy people across ages. Sample-barcoded 5' priming and a J-beta primer mix drove a second PCR of roughly 6 to 12 cycles. TCRdb recomputed calls from the 5' RACE reads with MiXCR, one row per CDR3 protein. Of around 1,600,000 distinct CDR3 sequences in the sample, 35% to 45% were seen once. The sample comprised blood. Receptor source: a young woman in good health.

This clonotype was picked up many times. This chain connects TRBV5-1 to TRBJ2-1; 8 nucleotides align to TRBD1. The CDR3 runs 13 residues. Trimming at V came to 4 bases and at J to 13 bases, leaving 10 bases not matched to a gene. Germline loops: CDR1 SGHRS, CDR2 YFSETQ. CDR3: CASSVGDRSEQFF. CDR3 nucleotides: TGCGCCAGCAGCGTGGGGGACAGGTCTGAACAGTTCTTC.

Ten or more counts support this clonotype. V and J are TRBV25-1 and TRBJ2-5; 7 bases agree with TRBD2. CDR3 length: 16 residues. V gave up 4 bases and J gave up 5 bases; unmatched junction bases: 13. CDR1 MGHDK and CDR2 SYGVNS come from the germline V gene. The CDR3 spells CASSVKREKGGETQYF. CDR3 coding DNA: TGTGCCAGCAGTGTTAAACGAGAGAAGGGAGGGGAGACCCAGTACTTC. The variable domain in full, with the rest retrieved from reference TRBV25-1 and TRBJ2-5, is EADIYQTPRYLVIGTGKKITLECSQTMGHDKMYWYQQDPGMELHLIHYSYGVNSTEKGDLSSESTVSRIRTEHFPLTLESARPSHTSQYLCASSVKREKGGETQYFGPGTRLLVL.

This clonotype has more than one count but fewer than ten. This chain uses TRBV7-9 with TRBJ2-4; the match to TRBD2 covers 8 bases. The J call is doubtful: the DNA matches TRBJ2-7 better. CDR1 is SEHNR, CDR2 FQNEAQ, per germline (reference sequence). This CDR3 has 14 amino acids. The CDR3 loop reads CASTSASGSNEQYF. DNA for the CDR3: TGTGCCAGCACCAGTGCGAGCGGGAGCAACGAGCAGTACTTC.

This clonotype has more than one count but fewer than ten. Written as DNA, the CDR3 is TGTGCCAGCAGCCAGGCAGGGATGCGAGCTTTCTTT. It is translated as CASSQAGMRAFF. The V and J genes are TRBV12-3 or TRBV12-4 and TRBJ1-1; TRBD1 is a possible D gene (5 bases). The CDR3 is 12 residues long. The V gene lost 6 bases and the J gene lost 10 bases, with 15 bases spanning the gap.

Details on this clonotype: The junction departs from the called germline gene at one end, perhaps through a read error. This chain uses TRBV27 with TRBJ2-7, with unresolved D. This CDR3 spans 14 amino acids. Germline V lookup: CDR1 MNHEY, CDR2 SMNVEV (reference sequence). The chain's CDR3 is CASSLGQRIYKQYF. In DNA form, the CDR3 reads TGTGCCAGCAGTTTAGGGCAACGAATCTACAAGCAGTACTTC.

The rearrangement links TRBV27 to TRBJ2-2; 10 positions agree with TRBD2. The V gene's germline CDR1 is MNHEY and CDR2 SMNVEV (reference sequence). The CDR3 runs 16 residues. The V segment lost 4 bases and the J segment 7 bases; nucleotides outside the gene matches: 9. CDR3 in amino acids: CASSSLPSGSGGELFF. CDR3 coding DNA: TGTGCCAGCAGTTCTCTCCCTAGCGGGAGTGGCGGGGAGCTGTTTTTT.

A remark on this clonotype: Germline is not matched at one junction end, which may reflect a read error. V and J are TRBV15 and TRBJ2-1; TRBD1 matches at 7 bases. Germline CDR1 is LNHNV and CDR2 is YYDKDF (reference sequence). This CDR3 spans 14 amino acids. This chain's CDR3 is CATSKDRAYNEQFF. The CDR3 DNA reads TGTGCCACCAGCAAAGACAGGGCCTATAATGAGCAGTTCTTC.

The genes are TRBV24-1 and TRBJ2-3; D remains ambiguous. This CDR3 region has 14 residues. The germline V gene has CDR1 KGHDR and CDR2 SFDVKD. Trimming left V 3 bases short and J 1 base short, with 7 bases between. The CDR3 nucleotides read TGTGCCACCAGTGATAAGTTAGGCACAGATACGCAGTATTTT. Translation: CATSDKLGTDTQYF.

This chain uses TRBV13 with TRBJ2-7, with D possibly being TRBD2 (6 bases). Germline lookup yields CDR1 PRHDT and CDR2 FYEKMQ (reference sequence). This CDR3 comprises 14 residues. Trimming stripped 0 bases from V and 5 bases from J, with 11 bases between. The CDR3 bases are TGTGCCAGCAGCTTAGGGGAGGGAGGCGACGAGCAGTACTTC. Amino acids: CASSLGEGGDEQYF.

This chain joins TRBV6-2 or TRBV6-3 and TRBJ2-1; 11 nucleotides align to TRBD2. The germline CDR1 and CDR2 sequences are MNHEY and SVGEGT. The ends lost 6 bases at V and 3 bases at J; junction bases unmatched: 10. The CDR3 totals 17 residues. The CDR3 sequence: CASSSLLLAGGYNEQFF. The CDR3 DNA reads TGTGCCAGCAGCTCCCTACTTCTAGCGGGAGGCTACAATGAGCAGTTCTTC.